This T cell receptor beta chain emerged from a study of T cell responses to AZD1222 COVID-19 vaccine. Whole-study findings and limits: Clonal diversity was possibly underestimated; the donors were predominantly white British and more often female. Once two AZD1222 doses were given, Spike-specific TCR breadth and depth went up. No repertoire was sampled before or during the peak T cell response, only after it. At baseline, just six or seven AZD1222 recipients tested seropositive.

Sequenced by immunoSEQ multiplex PCR; TCRdb stores in-frame clones only, minus some. Of 100,000 to 150,000 clones listed, 80% to 95% are singletons. Details on this clone: Its matching antigen is unknown.

The sequence derives from an adult in good health. The source material was peripheral blood, sampled on day 0 of MenACWY control vaccination.

Written as DNA, the CDR3 is TGTGCCAGCAGCATGGGAACAGGGGGCGCGAAAGATACGCAGTATTTT. Translated, it gives CASSMGTGGAKDTQYF. J is TRBJ2-3 and V is TRBV11-3; TRBD1 aligns across 9 bases. Germline-derived CDR1 and CDR2 are SGHNT and YENEEA. The CDR3 runs 16 residues. With V trimmed by 5 bases and J by 5 bases, 11 bases remained unmatched.